Each of the 26 T cell receptor beta chains below was sequenced from the same sample in a study of blood T cell repertoires in COVID-19. Only in-frame clones appear in the TCRdb table, and some are missing; sequencing was by immunoSEQ multiplex PCR. The top ten hold 3% to 3.5% of the sample, which has hundreds of thousands of clones, roughly nine tenths seen once. Source material: peripheral blood. Source of these receptors: a man aged 18 to 30 with active or convalescent COVID-19.

The count of this clone is one. This chain joins TRBV25-1 and TRBJ1-1; 7 bases are shared with TRBD1. Germline V gene sequence: CDR1 MGHDK, CDR2 SYGVNS. This CDR3 has 14 residues. V was clipped by 4 bases and J by 1 base; unmatched bases: 3. CDR3 bases: TGTGCCAGCAGTGCGGGACAGCAGAACACTGAAGCTTTCTTT. Translation: CASSAGQQNTEAFF.

The genes are TRBV15 and TRBJ1-3, with D uncertain. Germline values: CDR1 LNHNV, CDR2 YYDKDF (reference sequence). The CDR3 contains 12 residues. The V and J ends lost 5 bases and 4 bases respectively, with 6 bases between them. The CDR3 nucleotides read TGTGCCACCAGCCCACAGGGAAACACCATATATTTT. This gives the protein CATSPQGNTIYF.

There are a few counts of this clone. This chain joins TRBV6-1 and TRBJ2-7; D is possibly TRBD2 (5 bases). This CDR3 spans 15 amino acids. Germline-derived CDR1 and CDR2 are MNHNS and SASEGT. Trimming removed 3 bases at V and 0 bases at J, with 12 bases between. In DNA form, the CDR3 reads TGTGCCAGCAGTGAGACGCGGGTTACCTCCTACGAGCAGTACTTC. Its translation is CASSETRVTSYEQYF.

This chain links TRBV7-3 with TRBJ2-5; no clear D gene. CDR3 length equals 14 residues. The germline gives CDR1 SGHTA, CDR2 FQGTGA. V gave up 0 bases and J gave up 0 bases, with 5 bases separating them. CDR3 bases: TGTGCCAGCAGCTTAACCCCGGACCAAGAGACCCAGTACTTC. Translating it yields CASSLTPDQETQYF. The variable domain in full, completed from reference TRBV7-3 and TRBJ2-5, reads GAGVSQTPSNKVTEKGKYVELRCDPISGHTALYWYRQSLGQGPEFLIYFQGTGAADDSGLPNDRFFAVRPEGSVSTLKIQRTERGDSAVYLCASSLTPDQETQYFGPGTRLLVL.

The genes are TRBV19 and TRBJ1-4; no reliable D call. The CDR3 loop spans 11 amino acids. The V gene lost 7 bases and the J gene lost 4 bases, with 4 bases spanning the gap. The V gene's germline CDR1 is LNHDA and CDR2 SQIVND (reference sequence). The CDR3 DNA reads TGTGCCAGTAAACTTAATGAAAAACTGTTTTTT. It specifies CASKLNEKLFF.

The CDR3 protein is CASSLGQKFEAFF. The DNA for the CDR3 is TGTGCCAGCAGTTTGGGACAGAAATTTGAAGCTTTCTTT. The rearrangement joins TRBV12-3 or TRBV12-4 to TRBJ1-1; 7 bases are shared with TRBD1. The V segment lost 3 bases and the J segment 7 bases; nucleotides outside the gene matches: 5. There are 13 residues in the CDR3.

In this sample, this clone turned up once. The CDR3 here is CASSPTVSPAYEQYF. CDR3 DNA: TGTGCCAGCAGCCCGACTGTAAGCCCCGCCTACGAGCAGTACTTC. J is TRBJ2-7 and V is TRBV7-2; the D is unclear. V was pared by 5 bases and J by 2 bases, with 16 bases between. CDR1 is SGHTA, CDR2 FQGNSA, per germline. There are 15 residues in the CDR3. Using reference TRBV7-2 and TRBJ2-7 for the parts outside the CDR3, the full variable domain is GAGVSQSPSNKVTEKGKDVELRCDPISGHTALYWYRQSLGQGLEFLIYFQGNSAPDKSGLPSDRFSAERTGGSVSTLTIQRTQQEDSAVYLCASSPTVSPAYEQYFGPGTRLTVT.

The gene calls are TRBV30 and TRBJ2-2; 8 bases align to TRBD2. Germline trimming cut 0 bases from V and 4 bases from J; bases unmatched to any gene: 1. Germline V lookup: CDR1 GTSNPN, CDR2 SVGIG (reference sequence). The CDR3 is 14 amino acids. The CDR3 sequence is CAWSVLAVTGELFF. The CDR3 nucleotides are TGTGCCTGGAGTGTACTAGCGGTCACCGGGGAGCTGTTTTTT.

The chain is built from TRBV4-2 and TRBJ2-2, with D unresolved. Germline CDR1 LGHNA, CDR2 YNFKEQ. The CDR3 extends over 13 amino acids. The V end was cut by 4 bases, the J end by 3 bases, with 6 bases between. CDR3 amino acids: CASSPLDTGELFF. CDR3 DNA: TGTGCCAGCAGCCCCCTAGACACCGGGGAGCTGTTTTTT.

This chain connects TRBV5-4 to TRBJ1-2; D is perhaps TRBD1 (5 bases). Germline V gene lookup returns CDR1 SGHNT and CDR2 YYREEE (reference sequence). The CDR3 is 15 amino acids. V dropped 3 bases and J dropped 3 bases, with 15 bases sitting between them. As DNA, the CDR3 is TGTGCCAGCAGCTCATCCGGACAAGAGGACTATGGCTACACCTTC. This encodes CASSSSGQEDYGYTF.

The gene calls are TRBV6-5 and TRBJ2-6, with TRBD2 as a possible D gene (6 bases). The ends were cut back, 4 bases at V and 3 bases at J, with 13 bases in the middle. Germline values: CDR1 MNHEY, CDR2 SVGAGI. CDR3 length: 16 residues. The CDR3 DNA follows: TGTGCCAGCAGTTTTTATTCCGGGGGTGGGGCCAACGTCCTGACTTTC. Encoded protein: CASSFYSGGGANVLTF.

The chain combines TRBV29-1 with TRBJ2-7; D may be TRBD2 (5 bases). V was cut by 3 bases and J by 7 bases, with 19 bases left in between. Germline CDR1 SQVTM, CDR2 ANQGSEA. The CDR3 runs to 14 residues. This chain's CDR3 is CSVDVASTPFEQYF. DNA of the CDR3: TGCAGCGTTGACGTAGCTAGCACCCCGTTTGAGCAGTACTTC.

The rearrangement uses TRBV21-1 and TRBJ2-5; TRBD2, the table's D call, was not compared with the DNA. TRBV21-1 is tagged as a pseudogene. CDR3 length: 14 residues. DNA of the CDR3: TGTGCCAGCAGCAAGTGTACCGGTCGGGAGACCCAGTACTTC. It encodes CASSKCTGRETQYF.

A single count supports this clone. The chain combines TRBV5-4 with TRBJ2-1; D is possibly TRBD2 (5 bases). The CDR3 loop spans 16 amino acids. Germline V gene data show CDR1 as SGHNT and CDR2 as YYREEE (reference sequence). V lost 6 bases and J 5 bases, leaving 21 bases between the germline ends. This CDR3 reads CASTERLSNSNNEQFF. CDR3 nucleotides: TGTGCCAGCACCGAGCGGCTTTCTAACTCTAACAATGAGCAGTTCTTC.

The chain is built from TRBV6-5 and TRBJ1-6; D possibly corresponds to TRBD1 (5 bases). The CDR3 has 14 amino acids. V lost 7 bases and J 4 bases, leaving 11 bases between the germline ends. Germline CDR1 MNHEY, CDR2 SVGAGI. The CDR3 nucleotides are TGTGCCAGCACCCCAGGGCAGTATAATTCACCCCTCCACTTT. Its translation is CASTPGQYNSPLHF.

The genes are TRBV13 and TRBJ1-2, with TRBD1 as a possible D gene (5 bases). The CDR3 spans 14 residues. Germline CDR1 reads PRHDT; CDR2 reads FYEKMQ (reference sequence). The germline V and J ends were trimmed by 5 bases and 3 bases, with 13 bases remaining between them. CDR3 residues: CASSLHQGYYGYTF. The CDR3 DNA follows: TGTGCCAGCAGCCTACACCAGGGTTACTATGGCTACACCTTC.

This chain joins TRBV30 and TRBJ1-1; unclear D gene. The CDR3 covers 14 residues. Germline V CDR1 and CDR2: GTSNPN, SVGIG (reference sequence). The V gene lost 4 bases and the J gene lost 1 base, with 13 bases spanning the gap. CDR3 sequence: CAWTFLAANTEAFF. Written as DNA, the CDR3 is TGTGCCTGGACTTTTTTAGCAGCGAACACTGAAGCTTTCTTT.

This clone was counted a few times. The chain uses TRBV6-1 and TRBJ1-2; 7 bases map to TRBD1. V was pared by 3 bases and J by 3 bases, with 7 bases of the junction left unmatched. Germline V gives CDR1 MNHNS, CDR2 SASEGT. The CDR3 has 15 residues. CDR3 amino acids: CASSEDRPRDYGYTF. The CDR3 DNA follows: TGTGCCAGCAGTGAGGACAGGCCAAGGGACTATGGCTACACCTTC.

The chain recombines TRBV12-3 or TRBV12-4 with TRBJ1-2, with D perhaps TRBD1 (6 bases). Trimming took off 2 bases at V and 14 bases at J, with 18 bases between the two ends. The CDR3 runs 13 residues. The CDR3 loop is CASSLWDTGRRTF. The CDR3 bases are TGTGCCAGCAGTTTATGGGACACCGGACGGCGGACCTTC.

The chain uses TRBV11-2 and TRBJ2-7, with a weak D call TRBD1 (6 bases). Germline CDR1 SGHAT, CDR2 FQNNGV. The CDR3 contains 15 residues. V was clipped by 5 bases and J by 6 bases, with 20 bases between them. The CDR3 coding sequence is TGTGCCAGCAGCCAGGCTGGGACGCAGGGGAGCGAGCAGTACTTC. Translation: CASSQAGTQGSEQYF.

This clone was counted between two and nine times. This sequence joins TRBV18 and TRBJ2-1; maybe TRBD1 (6 bases). Germline lookup yields CDR1 KGHSH and CDR2 LQKENI. The CDR3 extends over 15 amino acids. V lost 6 bases and J lost 5, with 17 bases in between. CDR3 DNA: TGTGCCAGCTCCCAATGGGCAGGGGCCGACAATGAGCAGTTCTTC. It translates to CASSQWAGADNEQFF.

The chain recombines TRBV28 with TRBJ2-1; 7 nucleotides agree with TRBD2. The length of the CDR3 is 15 residues. Germline CDR1 reads MDHEN; CDR2 reads SYDVKM. V shed 3 bases and J 3 bases; nucleotides not matched to a gene: 5. In DNA form, the CDR3 reads TGTGCCAGCAGTTTTATACTAGCGAACTACAATGAGCAGTTCTTC. It is translated as CASSFILANYNEQFF.

The rearrangement uses TRBV6-5 and TRBJ1-6; D perhaps matches TRBD1 (5 bases). The V end was cut by 4 bases, the J end by 9 bases, with 13 bases between. The germline CDR1 and CDR2 sequences are MNHEY and SVGAGI. The CDR3 is 14 amino acids. CDR3: CASSSGGALSPLHF. The CDR3 nucleotides are TGTGCCAGCAGTTCGGGGGGAGCGCTTTCACCCCTCCACTTT.

The gene calls are TRBV18 and TRBJ2-3; D is unresolved. The CDR3 runs 14 residues. The ends were cut back, 1 base at V and 1 base at J, with 6 bases in the middle. The V gene's germline CDR1 is KGHSH and CDR2 LQKENI. CDR3 sequence: CASSPLIRTDTQYF. DNA of the CDR3: TGTGCCAGCTCACCACTCATCCGCACAGATACGCAGTATTTT.

This chain joins TRBV4-1 and TRBJ2-7; possible D gene TRBD1, 5 bases. Trimming took 1 base from V and 4 from J, leaving 14 bases between them. The germline CDR1 and CDR2 sequences are MGHRA and YSYEKL. The CDR3 loop spans 15 amino acids. CDR3 residues: CASSQVAEGEYEQYF. CDR3 nucleotide sequence: TGCGCCAGCAGCCAAGTTGCGGAAGGGGAATACGAGCAGTACTTC.

This clone was observed once. V and J are TRBV7-9 and TRBJ1-1; TRBD1 might be the D (5 bases). This CDR3 has 11 residues. Looked up from germline, CDR1 is SEHNR and CDR2 is FQNEAQ (reference sequence). With 5 bases removed from V and 8 bases from J, the gap between germline ends came to 9 bases. The CDR3 DNA follows: TGTGCCAGCAGCCGCGGGGGGGAAGCTTTCTTT. Translated, it gives CASSRGGEAFF.